The 28 T cell receptor beta chains given below trace back to one sample, sequenced in a study of T-cell memory formation after mild COVID-19. Via MiXCR, TCRdb re-called the 5' RACE reads, giving one row per CDR3 protein. Of around 200,000 distinct CDR3 sequences in the sample, about 10% are singletons; the top ten hold under 3.5%. Sequenced sample: PBMCs or a T cell subset sorted from them (not recorded which). The receptors were sampled from a man younger than 35 who had mild COVID-19 (a few samples of this study predate the infection). Cell type and time point are not known.

This clonotype was recorded many times. J is TRBJ2-3 and V is TRBV28, with D tentatively TRBD1 (5 bases). V was clipped by 6 bases and J by 6 bases, with 16 bases between them. CDR1 is MDHEN and CDR2 is SYDVKM in the germline V gene. This CDR3 comprises 14 residues. The CDR3 here is CASSMASGFDTQYF. CDR3 nucleotide sequence: TGTGCCAGCAGCATGGCTTCAGGGTTCGATACGCAGTATTTT.

This clonotype was seen at least ten times. V and J are TRBV11-1 and TRBJ2-1; D may correspond to TRBD1 or TRBD2 (6 bases each). The length of the CDR3 is 16 residues. V was shortened by 4 bases and J by 5 bases, with 18 bases between the two germline ends. Per germline, CDR1 SGHAT and CDR2 FQDESV (reference sequence). For the CDR3, the DNA is TGTGCCAGCAGCTGGAAATCTAGGGGGGCCCACAATGAGCAGTTCTTC. It translates to CASSWKSRGAHNEQFF.

This clonotype occurred a few times. The chain uses TRBV10-3 and TRBJ2-6; the match to TRBD1 covers 7 bases. Trimming at V came to 2 bases and at J to 4 bases, leaving 8 bases not matched to a gene. This CDR3 comprises 17 residues. CDR1 and CDR2 from the germline V gene are ENHRY and SYGVKD. The CDR3 coding sequence is TGTGCCATCAGTGAGGGGGCGACAGGGCCCGGGGCCAACGTCCTGACTTTC. Its translation is CAISEGATGPGANVLTF.

There are many counts of this clonotype. The V gene is TRBV7-9, the J gene TRBJ2-1, with TRBD2 matching 10 bases. Losses at the gene ends were 2 bases for V and 2 bases for J; bases not matched to a gene: 3. From germline, CDR1 is SEHNR and CDR2 FQNEAQ (reference sequence). The CDR3 has 16 residues. Here the CDR3 reads CASSLSLAGAYNEQFF. The DNA of the CDR3 is TGTGCCAGCAGCTTAAGCCTAGCGGGGGCCTACAATGAGCAGTTCTTC.

This clonotype occurred a few times. The rearrangement joins TRBV12-3 or TRBV12-4 to TRBJ2-5; 8 bases are a match to TRBD2. After removal of 3 bases from V and 2 bases from J, the junction contained 5 bases not matched to a gene. The CDR3 runs 15 residues. The CDR3 is CASSFLAGTQETQYF. DNA of the CDR3: TGTGCCAGCAGTTTTTTAGCGGGGACTCAAGAGACCCAGTACTTC.

The V call is TRBV5-1, the J call TRBJ1-6, with TRBD1 matching 7 bases. CDR3 length equals 12 residues. Trimming cost V 5 bases and J 8 bases; bases outside gene matches: 1. The germline CDR1 and CDR2 sequences are SGHRS and YFSETQ. The CDR3 region is CASSGTDSPLHF. The DNA for the CDR3 is TGCGCCAGCAGTGGGACAGATTCACCCCTCCACTTT.

The chain links TRBV6-2 or TRBV6-3 to TRBJ1-2; D is perhaps TRBD1 (5 bases). The CDR3 has 16 residues. V lost 9 bases and J 5 bases, leaving 25 bases between the germline ends. Per the germline V gene, CDR1 is MNHEY and CDR2 is SVGEGT. CDR3 sequence reads: CASNRDPKEIPYGYTF. As DNA, the CDR3 is TGTGCCAGTAACCGGGACCCGAAGGAGATACCTTATGGCTACACCTTC.

The chain couples TRBV5-1 to TRBJ1-2; 9 bases map to TRBD1. The CDR3 has 16 amino acids. Germline lookup yields CDR1 SGHRS and CDR2 YFSETQ. V was clipped by 4 bases and J by 8 bases; unmatched bases: 15. In DNA form, the CDR3 reads TGCGCCAGCAGCCCGTTACCGGGACAGGGAGCAGGAGGCTACACCTTC. Translation gives CASSPLPGQGAGGYTF.

The rearrangement links TRBV20-1 to TRBJ2-7; a weak D match, TRBD2 (6 bases). V was cut by 0 bases and J by 4 bases, with 16 bases left in between. Germline CDR1 reads DFQATT; CDR2 reads SNEGSKA (reference sequence). This CDR3 has 15 amino acids. The CDR3 DNA sequence: TGCAGTGCTAGAGATTACGGACTAAACCTGTACGAGCAGTACTTC. This gives the protein CSARDYGLNLYEQYF.

V and J are TRBV29-1 and TRBJ1-1; possible D gene TRBD1, 6 bases. CDR1 SQVTM and CDR2 ANQGSEA come from the germline V gene. The CDR3 has 15 residues. V shed 7 bases and J shed 2 bases, with 20 bases lying between them. In nucleotides, the CDR3 is TGCAGCGGTGGAACAGGGCTCGCCGTTAACACTGAAGCTTTCTTT. Protein sequence: CSGGTGLAVNTEAFF.

This sequence joins TRBV5-4 and TRBJ2-1; no definite D call. The CDR3 runs 14 residues. Trimming shortened V by 4 bases and J by 5 bases, and 13 bases separated the two germline ends. CDR1 is SGHNT, CDR2 YYREEE, per germline (reference sequence). Written as DNA, the CDR3 is TGTGCCAGCAGCCACCCTCGCCCGGACAATGAGCAGTTCTTC. Translating gives CASSHPRPDNEQFF.

This chain connects TRBV7-2 to TRBJ2-3; 10 bases align to TRBD1. The CDR3 is 14 amino acids. Germline lookup yields CDR1 SGHTA and CDR2 FQGNSA. J was trimmed by 5 bases and V by 5 bases; bases with no gene match: 4. The CDR3 DNA follows: TGTGCCAGCAGCCCCCGGGACAGGGGAGATACGCAGTATTTT. As protein: CASSPRDRGDTQYF. Complete variable domain (other parts from reference TRBV7-2 and TRBJ2-3): GAGVSQSPSNKVTEKGKDVELRCDPISGHTALYWYRQSLGQGLEFLIYFQGNSAPDKSGLPSDRFSAERTGGSVSTLTIQRTQQEDSAVYLCASSPRDRGDTQYFGPGTRLTVL.

This clonotype was detected only once. The chain employs TRBV30 and TRBJ1-2; possibly TRBD1 for D (5 bases). Trimming left V 2 bases short and J 8 bases short, with 12 bases between. Germline assignment: CDR1 GTSNPN and CDR2 SVGIG (reference sequence). The CDR3 runs to 12 residues. The CDR3 nucleotides are TGTGCCTGGAGTCCCCAGACAGTGGGCTACACCTTC. It codes for CAWSPQTVGYTF.

This clonotype was seen many times. The chain joins TRBV4-3 to TRBJ1-4, with 10 bases fitting TRBD1. Germline V lookup: CDR1 LGHNA, CDR2 YSLEER. Losses at the gene ends were 0 bases for V and 5 bases for J; bases not matched to a gene: 9. The CDR3 is 18 residues long. CDR3 sequence reads: CASSQEATWTGGNEKLFF. The CDR3 DNA reads as TGCGCCAGCAGCCAAGAAGCTACCTGGACAGGGGGAAATGAAAAACTGTTTTTT.

V and J are TRBV7-2 and TRBJ2-5, with 12 bases aligning to TRBD2. This CDR3 comprises 17 residues. Germline V lookup: CDR1 SGHTA, CDR2 FQGNSA. The J segment lost 5 bases and the V segment lost 5 bases, leaving 12 bases of the junction unmatched. The CDR3 reads CASSQSSGGAPWETQYF. CDR3 nucleotide sequence: TGTGCCAGCAGCCAATCTAGCGGGGGGGCCCCCTGGGAGACCCAGTACTTC. Looking up the rest from reference TRBV7-2 and TRBJ2-5 gives the full variable domain: GAGVSQSPSNKVTEKGKDVELRCDPISGHTALYWYRQSLGQGLEFLIYFQGNSAPDKSGLPSDRFSAERTGGSVSTLTIQRTQQEDSAVYLCASSQSSGGAPWETQYFGPGTRLLVL.

This clonotype was counted between two and nine times. The V call is TRBV7-2, the J call TRBJ1-3; a weak D match, TRBD1 (5 bases). Germline values: CDR1 SGHTA, CDR2 FQGNSA. V was shortened by 5 bases and J by 3 bases, with 8 bases between the two germline ends. CDR3 size: 13 residues. CDR3 region: CASSLGLGNTIYF. CDR3 in DNA: TGTGCCAGCAGCCTGGGGCTTGGAAACACCATATATTTT.

This clonotype has at least ten counts. The chain carries TRBV6-2 or TRBV6-3 and TRBJ2-5; TRBD2 might be the D (5 bases). Germline CDR1 MNHEY, CDR2 SVGEGT. The CDR3 contains 13 residues. Trimming removed 2 bases from V and 7 bases from J, with 11 bases in between. The CDR3 spells CASSYDYPRTQYF. The CDR3 DNA reads TGTGCCAGCAGTTACGACTACCCTAGGACCCAGTACTTC.

The J gene is TRBJ1-3, the V gene TRBV20-1; D gene unclear. The CDR3 spans 14 residues. From germline, CDR1 is DFQATT and CDR2 SNEGSKA (reference sequence). Trimming removed 5 bases from V and 0 bases from J, with 11 bases in between. The CDR3 DNA reads as TGCAGTGCTGCGGACCGATTCTCTGGAAACACCATATATTTT. Its protein product is CSAADRFSGNTIYF.

The genes are TRBV28 and TRBJ2-3; D remains unclear. The CDR3 extends over 13 amino acids. CDR1 and CDR2 from the germline V gene are MDHEN and SYDVKM. V shed 8 bases and J shed 2 bases, with 11 bases lying between them. CDR3 residues: CASGLSYTDTQYF. The CDR3 bases are TGTGCCAGCGGCCTATCGTACACAGATACGCAGTATTTT.

V is TRBV5-3 and J is TRBJ1-2; 7 bases agree with TRBD1. TRBV5-3 has ORF status, its function being uncertain. This CDR3 has 13 amino acids. CDR3 bases: TGTGATCCCCGACAGGGAGACGACTATGGCTACACCTTC. It specifies CDPRQGDDYGYTF.

V is TRBV29-1 and J is TRBJ2-3; maybe TRBD1 (6 bases). Looked up from germline, CDR1 is SQVTM and CDR2 is ANQGSEA. With 4 bases removed from V and 2 bases from J, the gap between germline ends came to 13 bases. CDR3 length: 14 amino acids. The CDR3 region has the DNA TGCAGCGTTGCTAGTTGGACAGACACAGATACGCAGTATTTT. It translates to CSVASWTDTDTQYF.

The rearrangement links TRBV7-9 to TRBJ1-1; possibly TRBD1 for D (5 bases). With 6 bases removed from V and 5 bases from J, the gap between germline ends came to 10 bases. Germline loops: CDR1 SEHNR, CDR2 FQNEAQ (reference sequence). This CDR3 spans 12 amino acids. The CDR3 DNA follows: TGTGCCAGCAGTGCTGAGGGGACTGAAGCTTTCTTT. Encoded protein: CASSAEGTEAFF.

The chain carries TRBV20-1 and TRBJ2-5, with D perhaps matching TRBD2 (5 bases). Trimming removed 3 bases from V and 7 bases from J, with 9 bases in between. From germline, CDR1 is DFQATT and CDR2 SNEGSKA (reference sequence). The CDR3 is made up of 11 amino acids. In nucleotides, the CDR3 is TGCAGTGCTAGCCGCGAGGGGACCCAGTACTTC. Its protein product is CSASREGTQYF.

This clonotype was seen many times. The chain uses TRBV7-9 and TRBJ2-1; a possible D gene is TRBD2 (5 bases). CDR1 is SEHNR, CDR2 FQNEAQ, per germline (reference sequence). V lost 5 bases and J 1 base, leaving 18 bases between the germline ends. The CDR3 length is 17 residues. This chain's CDR3 is CASSPPPRAVSYNEQFF. The CDR3 DNA reads as TGTGCCAGCAGCCCCCCTCCGAGGGCGGTTTCCTACAATGAGCAGTTCTTC.

Only a few counts were recorded for this clonotype. This chain's CDR3 is CSATVRTNYGYTF. The CDR3, as DNA: TGCAGTGCTACAGTCAGAACTAACTATGGCTACACCTTC. V usage is TRBV20-1 and J usage is TRBJ1-2; the D is unclear. Trimming left V 4 bases short and J 0 bases short, with 9 bases between. The CDR3 covers 13 residues. CDR1 and CDR2 (germline): DFQATT, SNEGSKA (reference sequence).

This clonotype was seen only a few times. V gene TRBV6-2 or TRBV6-3 combines with J gene TRBJ2-1; D uncertain. The ends were cut back, 6 bases at V and 4 bases at J, with 16 bases in the middle. Germline values: CDR1 MNHEY, CDR2 SVGEGT. The CDR3 covers 15 residues. CDR3 loop: CASSQAGQKYNEQFF. In DNA, the CDR3 is TGTGCCAGCAGCCAAGCCGGTCAAAAATACAATGAGCAGTTCTTC.

This clonotype appeared many times. The rearrangement links TRBV5-1 to TRBJ1-1; no definite D call. The CDR3 consists of 14 residues. Trimming pared 4 bases from V and 1 base from J, leaving 11 bases between. The germline V gene has CDR1 SGHRS and CDR2 YFSETQ. CDR3 sequence (DNA): TGCGCCAGCAGCCCACAGACGGGGAACACTGAAGCTTTCTTT. It specifies CASSPQTGNTEAFF.

This clonotype was seen a handful of times. The chain links TRBV2 to TRBJ1-6, with D hard to call. Trimming pared 6 bases from V and 10 bases from J, leaving 19 bases between. CDR1 is SNHLY, CDR2 FYNNEI, per germline. This CDR3 contains 15 residues. Written as DNA, the CDR3 is TGTGCCAGCAGGGCTAATTTTCGGGATCGGTCACCCCTCCACTTT. This codes for CASRANFRDRSPLHF.